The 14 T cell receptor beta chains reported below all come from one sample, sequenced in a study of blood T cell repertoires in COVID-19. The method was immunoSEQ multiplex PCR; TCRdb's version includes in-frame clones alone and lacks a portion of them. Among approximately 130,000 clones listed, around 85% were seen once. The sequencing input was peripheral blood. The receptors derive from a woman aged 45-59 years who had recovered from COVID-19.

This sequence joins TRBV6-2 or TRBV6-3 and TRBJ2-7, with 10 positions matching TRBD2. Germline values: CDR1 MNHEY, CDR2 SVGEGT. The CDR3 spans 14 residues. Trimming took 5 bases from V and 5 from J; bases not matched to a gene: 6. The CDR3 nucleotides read TGTGCCAGCAGTAAACTAGCGGGAAACAACGAGCAGTACTTC. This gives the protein CASSKLAGNNEQYF.

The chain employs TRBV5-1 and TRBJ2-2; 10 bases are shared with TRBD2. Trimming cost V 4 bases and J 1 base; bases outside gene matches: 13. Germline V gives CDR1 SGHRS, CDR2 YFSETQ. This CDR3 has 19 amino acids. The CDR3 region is CASSTSSALAGGNTGELFF. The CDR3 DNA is TGCGCCAGCAGCACAAGTTCGGCGTTAGCGGGGGGGAACACCGGGGAGCTGTTTTTT.

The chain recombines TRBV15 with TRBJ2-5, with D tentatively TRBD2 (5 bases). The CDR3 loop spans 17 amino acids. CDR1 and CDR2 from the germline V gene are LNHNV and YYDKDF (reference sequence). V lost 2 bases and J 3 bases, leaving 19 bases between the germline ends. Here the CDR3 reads CATSRLQALEAKETQYF. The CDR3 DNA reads TGTGCCACCAGCAGACTCCAGGCGCTGGAGGCTAAAGAGACCCAGTACTTC.

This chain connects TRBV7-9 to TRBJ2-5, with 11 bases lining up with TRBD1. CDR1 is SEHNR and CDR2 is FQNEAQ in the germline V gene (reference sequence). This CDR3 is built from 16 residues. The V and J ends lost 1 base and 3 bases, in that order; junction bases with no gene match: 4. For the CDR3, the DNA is TGTGCCAGCAGCTTAGTCGGGACAGGGGGTGAAGAGACCCAGTACTTC. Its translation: CASSLVGTGGEETQYF.

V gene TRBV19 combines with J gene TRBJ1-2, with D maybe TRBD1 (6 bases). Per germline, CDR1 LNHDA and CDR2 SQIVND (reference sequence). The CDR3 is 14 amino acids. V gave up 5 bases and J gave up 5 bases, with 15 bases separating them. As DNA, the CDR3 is TGTGCCAGTAGTCGGACAGACCCCCTTTATGGCTACACCTTC. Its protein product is CASSRTDPLYGYTF.

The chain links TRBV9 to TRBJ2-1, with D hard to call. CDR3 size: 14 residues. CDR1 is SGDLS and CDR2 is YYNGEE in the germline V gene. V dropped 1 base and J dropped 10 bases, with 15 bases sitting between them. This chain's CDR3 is CASSVNVRSEEQFF. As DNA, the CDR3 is TGTGCCAGCAGCGTAAACGTACGGTCGGAGGAGCAGTTCTTC.

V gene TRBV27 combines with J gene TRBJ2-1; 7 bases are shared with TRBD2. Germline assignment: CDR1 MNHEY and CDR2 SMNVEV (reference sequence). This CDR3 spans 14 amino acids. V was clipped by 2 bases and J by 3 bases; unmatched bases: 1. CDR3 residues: CASSLLADYNEQFF. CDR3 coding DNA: TGTGCCAGCAGTTTACTAGCGGACTACAATGAGCAGTTCTTC.

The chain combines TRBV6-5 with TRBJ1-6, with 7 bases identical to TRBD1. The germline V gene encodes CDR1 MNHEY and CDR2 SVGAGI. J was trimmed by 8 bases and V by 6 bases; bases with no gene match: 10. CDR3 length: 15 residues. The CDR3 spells CASRRGRDSHSPLHF. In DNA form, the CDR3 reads TGTGCCAGCAGACGCGGCCGGGACAGTCATTCACCCCTCCACTTT.

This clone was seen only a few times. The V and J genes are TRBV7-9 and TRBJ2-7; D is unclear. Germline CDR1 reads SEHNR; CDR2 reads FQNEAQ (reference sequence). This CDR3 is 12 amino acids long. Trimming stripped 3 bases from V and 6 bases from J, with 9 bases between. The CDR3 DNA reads TGTGCCAGCAGCTTTGGCAGTACCGAGCAGTACTTC. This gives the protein CASSFGSTEQYF.

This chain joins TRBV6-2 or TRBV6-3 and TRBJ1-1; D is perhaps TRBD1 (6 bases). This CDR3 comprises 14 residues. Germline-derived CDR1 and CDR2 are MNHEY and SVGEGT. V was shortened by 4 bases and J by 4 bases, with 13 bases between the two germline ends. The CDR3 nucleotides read TGTGCCAGCAGTTCGGGGGGCTGGAGCACTGAAGCTTTCTTT. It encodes CASSSGGWSTEAFF.

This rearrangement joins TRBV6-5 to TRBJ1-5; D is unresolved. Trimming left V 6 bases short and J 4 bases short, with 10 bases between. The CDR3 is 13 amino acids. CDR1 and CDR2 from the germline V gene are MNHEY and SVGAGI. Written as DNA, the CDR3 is TGTGCCAGCAGCTACAAAACAAATCAGCCCCAGCATTTT. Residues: CASSYKTNQPQHF.

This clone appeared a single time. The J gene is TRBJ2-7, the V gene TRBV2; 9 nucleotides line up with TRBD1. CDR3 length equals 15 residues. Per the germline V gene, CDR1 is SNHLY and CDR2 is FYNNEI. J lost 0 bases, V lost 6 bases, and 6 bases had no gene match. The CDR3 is CASRWGQGSSYEQYF. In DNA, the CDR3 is TGTGCCAGCAGGTGGGGACAGGGTAGCTCCTACGAGCAGTACTTC.

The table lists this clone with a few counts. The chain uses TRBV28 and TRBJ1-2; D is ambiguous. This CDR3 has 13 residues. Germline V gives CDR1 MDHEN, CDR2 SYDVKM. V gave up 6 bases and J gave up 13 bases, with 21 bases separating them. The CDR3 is CASSLYFREIGTF. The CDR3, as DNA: TGTGCCAGCAGCCTCTACTTCCGGGAGATCGGCACCTTC.

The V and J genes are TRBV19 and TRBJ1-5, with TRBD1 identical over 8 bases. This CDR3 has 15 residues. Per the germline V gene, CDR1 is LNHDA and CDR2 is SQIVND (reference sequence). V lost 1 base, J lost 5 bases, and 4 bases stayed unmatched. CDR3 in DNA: TGTGCCAGTAGTATAGCGGCAGGGGGCCATCAGCCCCAGCATTTT. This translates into CASSIAAGGHQPQHF.